The sequence of this TCR beta chain was determined in a study of cytomegalovirus exposure and HLA in healthy donors. There are 13 residues in the CDR3. CDR1 and CDR2 from the germline V gene are MDHEN and SYDVKM. The V gene end was trimmed by 5 bases and the J gene end by 3 bases; junction bases not matched to a gene: 3. Both 60 Vbeta primers and 13 Jbeta primers went into the PCR. Assay: immunoSEQ multiplex PCR; the TCRdb copy retains only in-frame clones and omits some. Altogether 200,000 to 250,000 clones are present, less than 85% being singletons, with the ten largest covering 0.63%. The chain combines TRBV28 with TRBJ1-1, with 7 bases aligning to TRBD1. Sequencing used PBMCs. The receptor comes from a man younger than 30 in good health and CMV-seronegative. For the CDR3, the DNA is TGTGCCAGCAGTGGGACAGCCCACACTGAAGCTTTCTTT. Translated, it gives CASSGTAHTEAFF.